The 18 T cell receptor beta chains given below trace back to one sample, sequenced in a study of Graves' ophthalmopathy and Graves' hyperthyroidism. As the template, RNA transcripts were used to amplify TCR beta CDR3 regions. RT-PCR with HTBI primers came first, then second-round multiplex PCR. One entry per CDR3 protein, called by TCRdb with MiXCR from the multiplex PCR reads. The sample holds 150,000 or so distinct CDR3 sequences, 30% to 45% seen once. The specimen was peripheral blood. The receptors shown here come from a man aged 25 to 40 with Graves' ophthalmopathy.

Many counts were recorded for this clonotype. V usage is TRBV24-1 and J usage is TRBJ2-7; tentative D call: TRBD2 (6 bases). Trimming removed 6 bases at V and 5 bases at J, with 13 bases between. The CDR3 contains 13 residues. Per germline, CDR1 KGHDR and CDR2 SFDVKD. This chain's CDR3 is CATSNPGEHEQYF. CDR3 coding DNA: TGTGCCACCAGTAACCCGGGGGAACACGAGCAGTACTTC.

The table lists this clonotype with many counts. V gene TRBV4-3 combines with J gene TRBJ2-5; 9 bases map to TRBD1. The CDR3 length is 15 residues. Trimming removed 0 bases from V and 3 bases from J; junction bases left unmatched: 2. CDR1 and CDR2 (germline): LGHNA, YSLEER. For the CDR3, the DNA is TGCGCCAGCAGCCAAGACTGGGACAGGGAAGAGACCCAGTACTTC. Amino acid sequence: CASSQDWDREETQYF.

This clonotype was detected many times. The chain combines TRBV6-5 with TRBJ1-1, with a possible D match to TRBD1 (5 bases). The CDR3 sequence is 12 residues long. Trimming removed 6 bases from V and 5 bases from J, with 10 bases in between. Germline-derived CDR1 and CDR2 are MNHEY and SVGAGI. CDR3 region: CASRTPGTEAFF. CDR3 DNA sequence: TGTGCCAGCAGGACCCCAGGGACTGAAGCTTTCTTT.

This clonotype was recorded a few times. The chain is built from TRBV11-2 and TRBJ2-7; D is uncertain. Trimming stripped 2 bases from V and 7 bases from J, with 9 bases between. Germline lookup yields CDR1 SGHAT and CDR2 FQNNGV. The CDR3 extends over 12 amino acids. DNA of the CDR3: TGTGCCAGCAGCTTAAACTCTTGGGAGCAGTACTTC. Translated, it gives CASSLNSWEQYF.

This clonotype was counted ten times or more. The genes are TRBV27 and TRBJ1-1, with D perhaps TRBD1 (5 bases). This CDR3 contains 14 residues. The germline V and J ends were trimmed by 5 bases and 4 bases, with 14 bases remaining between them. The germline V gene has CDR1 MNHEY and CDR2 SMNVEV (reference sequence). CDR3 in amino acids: CASSKSSGATEAFF. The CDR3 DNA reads TGTGCCAGCAGTAAGAGTTCCGGGGCCACTGAAGCTTTCTTT.

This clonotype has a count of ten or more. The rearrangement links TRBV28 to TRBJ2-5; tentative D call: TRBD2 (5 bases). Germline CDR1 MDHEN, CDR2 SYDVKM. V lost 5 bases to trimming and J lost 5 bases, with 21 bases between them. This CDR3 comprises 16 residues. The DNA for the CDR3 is TGTGCCAGCAGTGCCTTAGACCAGTCCGGGGATGAGACCCAGTACTTC. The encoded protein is CASSALDQSGDETQYF.

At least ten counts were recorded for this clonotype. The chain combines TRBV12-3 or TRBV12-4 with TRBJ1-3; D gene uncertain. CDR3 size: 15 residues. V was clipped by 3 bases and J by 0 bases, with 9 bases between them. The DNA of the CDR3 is TGTGCCAGCAGTTTTTACATCTACTCTGGAAACACCATATATTTT. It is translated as CASSFYIYSGNTIYF.

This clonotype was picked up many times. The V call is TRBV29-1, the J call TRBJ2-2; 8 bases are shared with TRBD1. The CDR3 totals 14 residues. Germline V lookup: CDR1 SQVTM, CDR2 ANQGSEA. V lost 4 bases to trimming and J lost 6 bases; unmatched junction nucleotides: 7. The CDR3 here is CSVVADRAPGELFF. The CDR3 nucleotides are TGCAGCGTTGTCGCGGACAGGGCCCCCGGGGAGCTGTTTTTT.

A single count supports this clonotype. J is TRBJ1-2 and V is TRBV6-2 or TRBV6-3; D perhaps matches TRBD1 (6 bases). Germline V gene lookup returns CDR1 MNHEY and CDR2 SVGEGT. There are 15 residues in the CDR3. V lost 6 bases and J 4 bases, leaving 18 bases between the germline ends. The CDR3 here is CASSPHRQDTYGYTF. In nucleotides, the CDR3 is TGTGCCAGCAGCCCCCACCGACAGGACACCTATGGCTACACCTTC.

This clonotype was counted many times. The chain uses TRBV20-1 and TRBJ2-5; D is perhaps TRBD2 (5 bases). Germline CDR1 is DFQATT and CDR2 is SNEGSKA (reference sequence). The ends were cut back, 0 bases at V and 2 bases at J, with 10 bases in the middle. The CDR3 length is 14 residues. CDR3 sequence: CSARDAAVQETQYF. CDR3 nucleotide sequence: TGCAGTGCTAGAGATGCAGCGGTTCAAGAGACCCAGTACTTC.

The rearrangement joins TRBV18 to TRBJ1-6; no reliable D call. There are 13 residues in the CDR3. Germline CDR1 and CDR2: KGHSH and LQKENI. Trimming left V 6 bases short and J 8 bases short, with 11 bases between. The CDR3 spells CASSPRPDSPLHF. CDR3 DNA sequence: TGTGCCAGCTCTCCCAGACCAGATTCACCCCTCCACTTT.

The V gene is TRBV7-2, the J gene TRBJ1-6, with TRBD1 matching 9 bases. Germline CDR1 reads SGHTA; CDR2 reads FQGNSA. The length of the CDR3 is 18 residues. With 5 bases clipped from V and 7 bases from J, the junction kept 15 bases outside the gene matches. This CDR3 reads CASSDSTGGIARNSPLHF. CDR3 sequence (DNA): TGTGCCAGCAGCGACTCGACAGGGGGAATAGCACGGAATTCACCCCTCCACTTT.

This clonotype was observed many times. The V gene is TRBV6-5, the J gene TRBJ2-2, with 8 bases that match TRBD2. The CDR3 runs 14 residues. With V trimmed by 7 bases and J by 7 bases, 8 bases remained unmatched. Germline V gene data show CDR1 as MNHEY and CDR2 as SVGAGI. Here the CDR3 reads CASNIAGRGGELFF. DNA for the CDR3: TGTGCCAGCAACATAGCGGGGCGCGGCGGGGAGCTGTTTTTT.

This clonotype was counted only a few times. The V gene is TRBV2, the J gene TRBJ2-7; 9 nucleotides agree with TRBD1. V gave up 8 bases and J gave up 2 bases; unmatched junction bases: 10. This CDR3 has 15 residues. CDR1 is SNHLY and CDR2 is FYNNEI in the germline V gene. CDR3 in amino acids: CASRKAGTGTYEQYF. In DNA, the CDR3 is TGTGCCAGCCGCAAAGCCGGGACAGGGACCTACGAGCAGTACTTC.

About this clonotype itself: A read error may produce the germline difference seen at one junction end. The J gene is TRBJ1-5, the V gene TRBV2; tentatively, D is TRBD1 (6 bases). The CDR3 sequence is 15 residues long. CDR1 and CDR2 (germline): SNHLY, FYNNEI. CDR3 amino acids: CASSEQGKGNQPRHF. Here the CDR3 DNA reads TGTGCCAGCAGTGAACAGGGGAAGGGCAATCAGCCCCGGCATTTT.

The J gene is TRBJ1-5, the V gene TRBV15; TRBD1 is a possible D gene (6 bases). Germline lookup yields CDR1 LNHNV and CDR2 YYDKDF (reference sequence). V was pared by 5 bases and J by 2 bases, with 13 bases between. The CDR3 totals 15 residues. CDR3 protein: CATSFRGSGNQPQHF. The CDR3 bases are TGTGCCACCAGCTTCAGGGGATCAGGCAATCAGCCCCAGCATTTT.

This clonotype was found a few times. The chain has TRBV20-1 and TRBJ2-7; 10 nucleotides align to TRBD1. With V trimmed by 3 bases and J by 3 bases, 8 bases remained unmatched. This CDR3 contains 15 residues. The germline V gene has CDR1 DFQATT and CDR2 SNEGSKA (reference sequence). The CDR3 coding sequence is TGCAGTGCTAGGGGGGACTGGGACAGGGGCTACGAGCAGTACTTC. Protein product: CSARGDWDRGYEQYF.

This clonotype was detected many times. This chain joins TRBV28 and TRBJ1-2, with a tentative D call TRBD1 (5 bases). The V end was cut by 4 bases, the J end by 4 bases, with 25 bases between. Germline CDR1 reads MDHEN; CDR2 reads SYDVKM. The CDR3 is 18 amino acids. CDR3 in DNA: TGTGCCAGCAGTTCTTATCCAGTCTCGTTAGGAGGGGTCTATGGCTACACCTTC. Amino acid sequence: CASSSYPVSLGGVYGYTF.